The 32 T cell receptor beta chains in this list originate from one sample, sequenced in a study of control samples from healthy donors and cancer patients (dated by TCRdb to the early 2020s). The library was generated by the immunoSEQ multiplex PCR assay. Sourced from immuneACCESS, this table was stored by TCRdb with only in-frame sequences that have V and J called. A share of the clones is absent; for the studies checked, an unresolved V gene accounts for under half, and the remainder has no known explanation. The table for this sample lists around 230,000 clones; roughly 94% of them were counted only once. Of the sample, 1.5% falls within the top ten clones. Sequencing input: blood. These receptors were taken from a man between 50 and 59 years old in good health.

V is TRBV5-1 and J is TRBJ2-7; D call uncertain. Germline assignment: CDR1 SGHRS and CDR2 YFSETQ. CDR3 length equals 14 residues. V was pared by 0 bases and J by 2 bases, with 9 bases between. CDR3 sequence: CASSLVPETYEQYF. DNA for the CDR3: TGCGCCAGCAGCTTGGTACCGGAGACCTACGAGCAGTACTTC.

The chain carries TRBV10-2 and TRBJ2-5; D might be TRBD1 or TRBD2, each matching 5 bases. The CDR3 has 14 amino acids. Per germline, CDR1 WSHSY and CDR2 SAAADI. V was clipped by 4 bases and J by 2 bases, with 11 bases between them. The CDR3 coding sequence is TGCGCCAGCAGTGCCTGGGGGAATCAAGAGACCCAGTACTTC. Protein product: CASSAWGNQETQYF.

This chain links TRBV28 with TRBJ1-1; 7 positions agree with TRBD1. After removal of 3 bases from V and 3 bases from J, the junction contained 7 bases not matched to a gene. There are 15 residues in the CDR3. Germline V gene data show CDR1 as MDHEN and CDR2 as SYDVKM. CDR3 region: CASSFLGTEDTEAFF. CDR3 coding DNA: TGTGCCAGCAGTTTCCTCGGGACAGAAGACACTGAAGCTTTCTTT. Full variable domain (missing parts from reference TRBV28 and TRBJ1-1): DVKVTQSSRYLVKRTGEKVFLECVQDMDHENMFWYRQDPGLGLRLIYFSYDVKMKEKGDIPEGYSVSREKKERFSLILESASTNQTSMYLCASSFLGTEDTEAFFGQGTRLTVV.

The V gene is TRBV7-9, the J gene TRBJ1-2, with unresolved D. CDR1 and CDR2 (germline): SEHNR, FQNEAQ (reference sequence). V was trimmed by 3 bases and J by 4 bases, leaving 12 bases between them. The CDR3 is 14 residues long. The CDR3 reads CASSFSASSYGYTF. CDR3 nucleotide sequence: TGTGCCAGCAGCTTTTCTGCCAGCTCCTATGGCTACACCTTC.

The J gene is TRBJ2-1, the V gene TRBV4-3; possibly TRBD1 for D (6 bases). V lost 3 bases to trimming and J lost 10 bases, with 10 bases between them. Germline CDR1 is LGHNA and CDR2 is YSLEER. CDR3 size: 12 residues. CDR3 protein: CASSQTGLEQFF. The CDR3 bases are TGCGCCAGCAGCCAGACAGGTCTGGAGCAGTTCTTC.

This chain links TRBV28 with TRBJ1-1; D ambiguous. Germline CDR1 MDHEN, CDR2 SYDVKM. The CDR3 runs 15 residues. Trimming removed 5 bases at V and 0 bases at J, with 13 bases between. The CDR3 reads CASSPLDGMNTEAFF. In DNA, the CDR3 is TGTGCCAGCAGTCCCCTAGACGGAATGAACACTGAAGCTTTCTTT.

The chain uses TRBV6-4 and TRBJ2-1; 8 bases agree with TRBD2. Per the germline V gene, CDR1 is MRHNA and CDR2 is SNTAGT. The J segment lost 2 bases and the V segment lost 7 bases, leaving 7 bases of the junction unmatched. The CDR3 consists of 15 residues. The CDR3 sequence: CASTSRGGPYNEQFF. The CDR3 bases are TGTGCCAGCACTTCTCGGGGGGGTCCCTACAATGAGCAGTTCTTC.

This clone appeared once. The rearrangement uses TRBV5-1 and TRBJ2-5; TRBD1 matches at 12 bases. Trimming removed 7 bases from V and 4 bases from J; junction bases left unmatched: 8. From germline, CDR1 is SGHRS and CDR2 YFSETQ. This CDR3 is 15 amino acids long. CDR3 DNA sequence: TGCGCCAGCCGACTAAGGGGACAGGGGGCAGAGACCCAGTACTTC. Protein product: CASRLRGQGAETQYF.

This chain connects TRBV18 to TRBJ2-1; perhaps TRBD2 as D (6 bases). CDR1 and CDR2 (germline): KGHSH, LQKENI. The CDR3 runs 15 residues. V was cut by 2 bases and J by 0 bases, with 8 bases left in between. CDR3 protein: CASSPVGGSYNEQFF. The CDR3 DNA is TGTGCCAGCTCACCAGTCGGGGGCTCCTACAATGAGCAGTTCTTC.

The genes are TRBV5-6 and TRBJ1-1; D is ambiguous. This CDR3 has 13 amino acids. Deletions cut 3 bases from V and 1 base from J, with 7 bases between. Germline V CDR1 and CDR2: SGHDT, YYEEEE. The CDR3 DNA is TGTGCCAGCAGCTGGCCCGAGAACACTGAAGCTTTCTTT. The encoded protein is CASSWPENTEAFF.

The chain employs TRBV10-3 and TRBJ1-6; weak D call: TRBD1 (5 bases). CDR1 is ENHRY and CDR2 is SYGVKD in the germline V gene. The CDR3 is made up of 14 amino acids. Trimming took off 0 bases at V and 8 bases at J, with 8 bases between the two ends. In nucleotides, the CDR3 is TGTGCCATCAGTGAGTCTATGGGGGATTCACCCCTCCACTTT. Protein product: CAISESMGDSPLHF.

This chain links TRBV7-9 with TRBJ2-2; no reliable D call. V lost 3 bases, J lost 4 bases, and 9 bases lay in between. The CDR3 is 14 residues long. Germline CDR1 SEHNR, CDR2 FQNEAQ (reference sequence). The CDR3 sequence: CASSLIRSTGELFF. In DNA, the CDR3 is TGTGCCAGCAGCTTGATAAGGTCCACCGGGGAGCTGTTTTTT.

The CDR3, as DNA: TGTGCCAGCAGCCAGGATGGGGGCAGGGCTCAGCCCCAGCATTTT. Its protein product is CASSQDGGRAQPQHF. The gene calls are TRBV3-1 (or the pseudogene TRBV3-2) and TRBJ1-5, with a possible D match to TRBD1 (6 bases). The germline V and J ends were trimmed by 3 bases and 6 bases, with 15 bases remaining between them. CDR3 length equals 15 residues. Germline V gene data show CDR1 as LGHDT and CDR2 as YNNKEL (reference sequence).

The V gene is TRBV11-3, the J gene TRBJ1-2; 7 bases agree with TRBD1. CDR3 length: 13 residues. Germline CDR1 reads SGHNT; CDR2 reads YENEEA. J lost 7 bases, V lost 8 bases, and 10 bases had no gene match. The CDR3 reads CASSDQGGSGYTF. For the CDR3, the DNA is TGTGCCAGCTCAGATCAGGGGGGAAGTGGCTACACCTTC.

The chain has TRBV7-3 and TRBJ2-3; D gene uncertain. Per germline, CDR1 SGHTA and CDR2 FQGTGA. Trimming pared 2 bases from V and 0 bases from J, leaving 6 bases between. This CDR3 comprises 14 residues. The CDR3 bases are TGTGCCAGCAGCTTAGCAGGCAGCACAGATACGCAGTATTTT. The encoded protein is CASSLAGSTDTQYF.

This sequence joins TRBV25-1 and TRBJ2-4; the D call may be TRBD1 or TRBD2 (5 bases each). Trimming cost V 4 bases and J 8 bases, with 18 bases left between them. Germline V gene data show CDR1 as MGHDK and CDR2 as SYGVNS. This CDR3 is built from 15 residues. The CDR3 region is CASSASGTLGYIQYF. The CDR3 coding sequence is TGTGCCAGCAGTGCCTCCGGGACCCTTGGGTACATTCAGTACTTC.

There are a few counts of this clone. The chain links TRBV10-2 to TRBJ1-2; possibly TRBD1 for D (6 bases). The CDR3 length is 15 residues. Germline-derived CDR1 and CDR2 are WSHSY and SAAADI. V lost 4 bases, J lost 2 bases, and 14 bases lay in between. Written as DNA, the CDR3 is TGCGCCAGCAGTGCCCCGGACAGCTCGAACTATGGCTACACCTTC. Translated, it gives CASSAPDSSNYGYTF.

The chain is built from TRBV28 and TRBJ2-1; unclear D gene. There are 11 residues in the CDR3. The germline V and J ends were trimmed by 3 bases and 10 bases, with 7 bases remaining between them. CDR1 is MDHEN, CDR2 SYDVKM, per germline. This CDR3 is CASSLGSEQFF. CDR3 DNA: TGTGCCAGCAGTTTGGGGTCAGAGCAGTTCTTC.

The CDR3: CASSFRQVTDTQYF. The CDR3 nucleotides are TGTGCCAGCAGCTTTCGACAAGTAACAGATACGCAGTATTTT. The chain recombines TRBV5-4 with TRBJ2-3; no clear D. Trimming removed 2 bases from V and 3 bases from J, with 10 bases in between. Germline V CDR1 and CDR2: SGHNT, YYREEE (reference sequence). CDR3 length: 14 residues. The full variable domain, rest sourced from reference TRBV5-4 and TRBJ2-3, is ETGVTQSPTHLIKTRGQQVTLRCSSQSGHNTVSWYQQALGQGPQFIFQYYREEENGRGNFPPRFSGLQFPNYSSELNVNALELDDSALYLCASSFRQVTDTQYFGPGTRLTVL.

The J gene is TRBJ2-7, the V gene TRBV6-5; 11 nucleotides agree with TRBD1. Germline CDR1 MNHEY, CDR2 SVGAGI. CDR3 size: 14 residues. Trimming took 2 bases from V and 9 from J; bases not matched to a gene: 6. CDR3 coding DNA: TGTGCCAGCAGTTACCTTGGACAGGGGGCATGGCAGTACTTC. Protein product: CASSYLGQGAWQYF.

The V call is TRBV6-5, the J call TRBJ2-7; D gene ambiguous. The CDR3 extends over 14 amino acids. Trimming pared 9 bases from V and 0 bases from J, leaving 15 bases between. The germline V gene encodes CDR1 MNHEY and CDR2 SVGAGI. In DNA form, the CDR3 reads TGTGCCAGTGCGGTGTGGGAAAGCTCCTACGAGCAGTACTTC. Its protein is CASAVWESSYEQYF.

CDR3 sequence: CASSHTTGQGNEKLFF. CDR3 coding DNA: TGCGCCAGCAGCCACACCACGGGACAGGGTAATGAAAAACTGTTTTTT. The genes are TRBV4-3 and TRBJ1-4; 9 nucleotides align to TRBD1. This CDR3 comprises 16 residues. The junction had 6 bases not matched to a gene; V was cut back by 3 bases and J by 4 bases. The germline V gene has CDR1 LGHNA and CDR2 YSLEER.

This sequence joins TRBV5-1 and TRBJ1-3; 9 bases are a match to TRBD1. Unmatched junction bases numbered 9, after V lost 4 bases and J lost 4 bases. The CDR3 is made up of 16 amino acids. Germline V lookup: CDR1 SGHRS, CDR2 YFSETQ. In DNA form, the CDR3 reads TGCGCCAGCAGCCTAGGGACAGGGAGTGCCGGAAACACCATATATTTT. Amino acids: CASSLGTGSAGNTIYF.

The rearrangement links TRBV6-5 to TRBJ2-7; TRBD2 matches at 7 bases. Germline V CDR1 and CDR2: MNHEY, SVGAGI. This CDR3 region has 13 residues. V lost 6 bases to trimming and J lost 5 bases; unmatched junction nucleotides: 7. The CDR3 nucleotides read TGTGCCAGCAGCCCAGGGAGGGCCAACGAGCAGTACGTC. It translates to CASSPGRANEQYV.

The CDR3 bases are TGTGCCAGTAGTGGATTGGGAATTACTGGGGCCAACGTCCTGACTTTC. Translated: CASSGLGITGANVLTF. J is TRBJ2-6 and V is TRBV19, with D unclear. With 5 bases removed from V and 2 bases from J, the gap between germline ends came to 13 bases. This CDR3 has 16 residues. Germline CDR1 and CDR2: LNHDA and SQIVND (reference sequence).

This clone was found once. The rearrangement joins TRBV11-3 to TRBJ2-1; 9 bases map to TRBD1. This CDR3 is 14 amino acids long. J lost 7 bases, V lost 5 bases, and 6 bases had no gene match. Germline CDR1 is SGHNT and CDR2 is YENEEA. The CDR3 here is CASSPGGQGNEQFF. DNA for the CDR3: TGTGCCAGCAGCCCCGGAGGACAGGGGAATGAGCAGTTCTTC.

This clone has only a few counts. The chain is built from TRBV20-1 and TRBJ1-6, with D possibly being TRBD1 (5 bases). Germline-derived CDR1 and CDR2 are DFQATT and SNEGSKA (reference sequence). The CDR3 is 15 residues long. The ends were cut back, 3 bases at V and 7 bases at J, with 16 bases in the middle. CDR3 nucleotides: TGCAGTGCTAGTACTCGGGGGACCCTGAATTCACCCCTCCACTTT. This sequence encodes CSASTRGTLNSPLHF.

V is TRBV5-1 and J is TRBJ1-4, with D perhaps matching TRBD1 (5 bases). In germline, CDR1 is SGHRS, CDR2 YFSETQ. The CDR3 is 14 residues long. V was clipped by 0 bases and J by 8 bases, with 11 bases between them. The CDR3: CASSLARGGEKLFF. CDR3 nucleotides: TGCGCCAGCAGCTTGGCTAGGGGAGGGGAAAAACTGTTTTTT.

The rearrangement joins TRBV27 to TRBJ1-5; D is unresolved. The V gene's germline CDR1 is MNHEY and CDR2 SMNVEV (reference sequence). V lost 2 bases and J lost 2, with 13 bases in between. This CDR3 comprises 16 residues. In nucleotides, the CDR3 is TGTGCCAGCAGTTTAAAGGCAAGAGGACGCAATCAGCCCCAGCATTTT. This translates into CASSLKARGRNQPQHF.

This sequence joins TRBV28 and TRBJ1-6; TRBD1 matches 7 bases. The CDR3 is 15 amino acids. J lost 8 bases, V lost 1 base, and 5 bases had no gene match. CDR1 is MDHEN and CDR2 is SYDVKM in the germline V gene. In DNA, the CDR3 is TGTGCCAGCAGTTTATTAGGGGGCGGGGATTCACCCCTCCACTTT. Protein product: CASSLLGGGDSPLHF.

CDR3 residues: CASSLRGLAYLGNTIYF. CDR3 sequence (DNA): TGTGCCAGCAGCTTAAGGGGATTGGCCTATCTGGGAAACACCATATATTTT. The rearrangement uses TRBV13 and TRBJ1-3, with D maybe TRBD1 (5 bases). The CDR3 is 17 amino acids. V lost 2 bases and J 4 bases, leaving 18 bases between the germline ends. Germline CDR1 is PRHDT and CDR2 is FYEKMQ (reference sequence).

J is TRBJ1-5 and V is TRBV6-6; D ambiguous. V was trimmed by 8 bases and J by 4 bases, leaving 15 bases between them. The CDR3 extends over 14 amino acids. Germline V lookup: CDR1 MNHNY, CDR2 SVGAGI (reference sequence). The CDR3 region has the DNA TGTGCCAGCCGCGTCGGTGGGAGTAATCAGCCCCAGCATTTT. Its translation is CASRVGGSNQPQHF.